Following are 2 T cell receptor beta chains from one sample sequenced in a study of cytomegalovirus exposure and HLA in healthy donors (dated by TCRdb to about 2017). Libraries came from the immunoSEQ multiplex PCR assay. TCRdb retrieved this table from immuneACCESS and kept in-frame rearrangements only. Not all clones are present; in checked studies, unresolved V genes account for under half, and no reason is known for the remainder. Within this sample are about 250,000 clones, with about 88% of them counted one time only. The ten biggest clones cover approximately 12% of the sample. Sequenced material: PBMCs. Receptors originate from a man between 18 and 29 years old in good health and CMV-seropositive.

The CDR3: CASSTYRGLENTEAFF. The CDR3 DNA reads as TGTGCCAGCAGTACCTACAGGGGGCTGGAGAACACTGAAGCTTTCTTT. J is TRBJ1-1 and V is TRBV28, with 9 bases identical to TRBD1. The length of the CDR3 is 16 residues. Per the germline V gene, CDR1 is MDHEN and CDR2 is SYDVKM. V shed 5 bases and J 1 base; nucleotides not matched to a gene: 8.

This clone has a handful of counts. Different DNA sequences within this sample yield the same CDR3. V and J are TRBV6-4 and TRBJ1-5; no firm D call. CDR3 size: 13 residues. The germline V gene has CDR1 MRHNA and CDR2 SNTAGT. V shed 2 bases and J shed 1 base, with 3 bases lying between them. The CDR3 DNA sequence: TGTGCCAGCAGTGACGACAGCAATCAGCCCCAGCATTTT. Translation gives CASSDDSNQPQHF.